A selection of T cell receptor beta chains follows, all from one sample in a study of T cells expressing NK-cell markers. TCRdb re-analyzed the 5' RACE reads; it lists each CDR3 protein once, without DNA. Listed are hundreds of thousands of distinct CDR3 sequences; approximately 3.5% falls within the top ten. Sequences were obtained from blood T cells: a sorted CD56 or NKG2C T cell subset, CD4+ or CD8+ T cells, or bulk PBMC T cells (not recorded which). These receptor sequences come from a man aged 18 to 30 in good health. CDR3s include the opening cysteine and the closing phenylalanine or tryptophan.

V gene	J gene	CDR3 protein
TRBV29-1	TRBJ1-1	CSAEGFLNTEAFF
TRBV15	TRBJ1-5	CATSRDMPGGQPQHF
TRBV14	TRBJ2-3	CASSLLGLAENTQYF
TRBV20-1	TRBJ2-3	CSARVTVLNTQYF
TRBV25-1	TRBJ2-1	CASRGDRDWDNEQFF
TRBV6-2/TRBV6-3	TRBJ2-3	CASSYGASDTQYF
TRBV5-5	TRBJ1-1	CASSSHLDRFNTEAFF
TRBV10-3	TRBJ2-7	CATSALQYEQYF
TRBV4-2	TRBJ2-7	CASSQDSAGVYEQYF
TRBV5-1	TRBJ2-5	CASSNKETGLGETQYF
TRBV10-3	TRBJ2-2	CAISDTKGRGTSGRDTGELFF
TRBV10-1	TRBJ2-5	CASSERTSGREETQYF
TRBV7-8	TRBJ2-1	CASSLLLAGRNEQFF
TRBV15	TRBJ2-5	CATSRPTGLQETQYF
TRBV15	TRBJ2-1	CATSRSTVYNEQFF
TRBV7-9	TRBJ1-3	CATDPGVDTIYF
TRBV11-2	TRBJ2-7	CASSPSQVQGVYEQYF
TRBV7-6	TRBJ1-1	CASSLARAGVTEAFF
TRBV5-1	TRBJ2-5	CASSLDRGWTETQYF
TRBV7-7	TRBJ2-3	CASSLKGYTDTQYF
TRBV12-3/TRBV12-4	TRBJ2-3	CASSFLAGRVRTDTQYF
TRBV11-2	TRBJ2-1	CASSLGDRIVYNEQFF
TRBV6-5	TRBJ2-1	CASSSRRGEGVYNEQFF
TRBV20-1	TRBJ2-7	CSARGQGSGTYEQYF
TRBV30	TRBJ2-1	CAWSGWASGERYNEQFF
TRBV10-3	TRBJ1-3	CAISESGPTSGNTIYF
TRBV12-3/TRBV12-4	TRBJ2-2	CAARDILASGELFF
TRBV27	TRBJ2-1	CASSPTPSGYNEQFF
TRBV3-1	TRBJ2-1	CASSLGQGDSQFF
TRBV10-3	TRBJ2-1	CATQVGGSGSYNEQFF
TRBV5-1	TRBJ1-4	CASSGRDSLNEKLFF
TRBV2	TRBJ2-2	CASKAAVSSGELFF
TRBV5-1	TRBJ2-3	CASTPSGSGDTQYF
TRBV7-9	TRBJ2-1	CAQLLSSGPEQFF
TRBV28	TRBJ2-7	CASIGQGSYEQYF
TRBV7-9	TRBJ2-2	CASSSLFSSNTGELFF
TRBV4-1	TRBJ1-1	CASSQETGTLNTEAFF
TRBV12-3/TRBV12-4	TRBJ2-5	CASSTFRGVGETQYF
TRBV5-1	TRBJ1-1	CASSFQGTDGEAFF
TRBV5-1	TRBJ2-1	CASSLEVSVNEQFF
TRBV4-1	TRBJ2-1	CASSQPDRGDYNEQFF
TRBV29-1	TRBJ2-1	CSVGTRTTYNEQFF
TRBV20-1	TRBJ2-5	CSARVAPPKETQYF
TRBV6-5	TRBJ1-2	CASSYYGTGDGYTF
TRBV20-1	TRBJ2-7	CSAHFLVEQYF
TRBV12-3/TRBV12-4	TRBJ1-4	CASSPGGSTNEKLFF